There are a few counts of the clone carrying this T cell receptor beta chain. Its specificity is unknown. This sample was included in a study of blood T cells in healthy people across ages. Overall study findings and caveats: With unsorted PBMCs, a conclusive comparison of naive versus antigen-experienced cells was not possible.

PCR was performed a second time for roughly 7 to 12 cycles using a sample-barcoded 5' primer and a J-beta primer mix. Each cDNA molecule carried a tag from a template-switch adaptor that contained 12 random nucleotides. Using its own MiXCR run on the 5' RACE reads, TCRdb lists one record per CDR3 protein. The sample has 650,000 to 800,000 distinct CDR3 sequences, under 55% seen once. This CDR3 comprises 16 residues. The V and J ends lost 6 bases and 5 bases, in that order; junction bases with no gene match: 9. CDR1 is DFQATT, CDR2 SNEGSKA, per germline (reference sequence). This TCR was recovered from a man aged 55 to 70 in good health. Sequenced material: blood. The chain recombines TRBV20-1 with TRBJ2-1, with 14 nucleotides matching TRBD2. Here the CDR3 DNA reads TGCAGTGCGATCCATCCGGGACTAGCGGGGGACAATGAGCAGTTCTTC. Its protein product is CSAIHPGLAGDNEQFF.